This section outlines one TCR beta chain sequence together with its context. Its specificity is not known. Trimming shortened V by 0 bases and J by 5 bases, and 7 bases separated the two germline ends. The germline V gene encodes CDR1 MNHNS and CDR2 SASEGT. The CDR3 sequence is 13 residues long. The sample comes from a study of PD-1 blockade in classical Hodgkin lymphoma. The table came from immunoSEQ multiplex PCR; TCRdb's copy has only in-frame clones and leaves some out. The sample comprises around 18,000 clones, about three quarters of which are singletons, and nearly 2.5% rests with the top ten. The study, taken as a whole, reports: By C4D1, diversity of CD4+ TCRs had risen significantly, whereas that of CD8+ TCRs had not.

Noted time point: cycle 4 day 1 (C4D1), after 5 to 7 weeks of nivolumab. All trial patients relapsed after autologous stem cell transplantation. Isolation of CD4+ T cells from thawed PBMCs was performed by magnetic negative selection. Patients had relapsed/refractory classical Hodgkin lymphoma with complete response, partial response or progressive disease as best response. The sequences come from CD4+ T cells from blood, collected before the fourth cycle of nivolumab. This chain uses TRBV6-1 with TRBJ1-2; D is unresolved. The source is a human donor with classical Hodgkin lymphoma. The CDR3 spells CASSEAGKYGYTF. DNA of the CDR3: TGTGCCAGCAGTGAAGCCGGCAAATATGGCTACACCTTC.